This is a list of T cell receptor beta chains from one sample in a study of blood T cell repertoires in COVID-19. Clones were sequenced by immunoSEQ multiplex PCR, and TCRdb holds only the in-frame ones, with some missing. The sample holds some 300,000 clones, around 84% seen once. The material sequenced was peripheral blood. The source is a man between 70 and 80 years old with acute or convalescent COVID-19. CDR3s include the opening cysteine and the closing phenylalanine or tryptophan. Fields, in order: J gene, V gene, clone size, D gene, CDR3 protein, CDR3 DNA. A D gene is named only where the DNA matches it firmly. Where a row states a size, it is once, few, many or the class of an expanded clone; other rows omit it.

>TRBJ2-2|TRBV18|NA|NA
CASSPLVTGNTGELFF
TGTGCCAGCTCACCACTGGTTACAGGGAACACCGGGGAGCTGTTTTTT
>TRBJ2-2|TRBV9|NA|TRBD2
CASSVAGGGTGELFF
TGTGCCAGCAGCGTAGCCGGGGGGGGAACCGGGGAGCTGTTTTTT
>TRBJ2-2|TRBV12-3/TRBV12-4|NA|NA
CASSLSWELFF
TGTGCCAGCAGCCTTTCTTGGGAGCTGTTTTTT
>TRBJ2-5|TRBV5-1|NA|NA
CASASPGYQETQYF
TGCGCCAGCGCCTCTCCGGGGTACCAAGAGACCCAGTACTTC
>TRBJ1-4|TRBV7-9|NA|TRBD1
CASSPGTGIGEKLFF
TGTGCCAGCAGCCCTGGGACAGGGATCGGAGAAAAACTGTTTTTT
>TRBJ1-5|TRBV20-1|NA|NA
CSASSLDTRNQPQHF
TGCAGTGCTAGTTCGCTGGACACCCGCAATCAGCCCCAGCATTTT
>TRBJ2-7|TRBV5-4|few|TRBD2
CASSKTSGGTYEQYF
TGTGCCAGCAGCAAGACTAGCGGGGGAACCTACGAGCAGTACTTC
>TRBJ2-7|TRBV28|once|TRBD2
CAAVGSGKNLAYEQYF
TGTGCCGCCGTGGGTAGCGGGAAGAACCTAGCCTACGAGCAGTACTTC
>TRBJ1-3|TRBV21-1|NA|NA
CASSNSYAGSGNTIYF
TGTGCCAGCAGCAACAGCTACGCAGGGTCTGGAAACACCATATATTTT
>TRBJ1-1|TRBV28|NA|NA
CASSAPETEAFF
TGTGCCAGCAGTGCCCCGGAGACTGAAGCTTTCTTT
>TRBJ1-3|TRBV7-2|NA|NA
CASSPTQGLVGNTIYF
TGTGCCAGCAGCCCAACACAGGGTCTGGTGGGAAACACCATATATTTT
>TRBJ1-1|TRBV5-1|NA|TRBD1
CASSQTGWDSTEAFF
TGCGCCAGCAGCCAGACAGGGTGGGACAGCACTGAAGCTTTCTTT
>TRBJ2-3|TRBV6-2/TRBV6-3|NA|NA
CASSYPPEATDTQYF
TGTGCCAGCAGTTATCCGCCCGAAGCGACAGATACGCAGTATTTT
>TRBJ1-1|TRBV10-3|NA|NA
CAISESSGAPNTEAFF
TGTGCCATCAGTGAGTCAAGTGGGGCCCCGAACACTGAAGCTTTCTTT
>TRBJ2-5|TRBV29-1|NA|NA
CSGDIQETQYF
TGCAGCGGGGACATCCAAGAGACCCAGTACTTC
>TRBJ2-1|TRBV18|NA|NA
CASSTGLEDEQFF
TGTGCCAGCTCAACGGGTCTTGAGGATGAGCAGTTCTTC
>TRBJ1-3|TRBV2|NA|TRBD1
CASSGQGQGNTIYF
TGTGCCAGCAGTGGACAGGGGCAGGGAAACACCATATATTTT
>TRBJ2-7|TRBV7-2|NA|TRBD1
CASSYTGVSYEQYF
TGTGCCAGCAGCTACACAGGGGTATCCTACGAGCAGTACTTC
>TRBJ2-2|TRBV29-1|NA|NA
CSVEQQNTGELFF
TGCAGCGTTGAACAACAGAACACCGGGGAGCTGTTTTTT
>TRBJ1-2|TRBV30|NA|NA
CAAPDRINYGYTF
TGTGCCGCGCCGGACAGAATTAACTATGGCTACACCTTC
>TRBJ1-2|TRBV29-1|NA|TRBD1
CSAGQGAGGYTF
TGCAGCGCTGGACAGGGGGCGGGTGGCTACACCTTC
>TRBJ1-1|TRBV19|NA|NA
CASRQAYTEAFF
TGTGCCAGTAGACAGGCATACACTGAAGCTTTCTTT
>TRBJ1-1|TRBV6-5|NA|NA
CASSRRTANTEAFF
TGTGCCAGCAGCCGAAGGACAGCGAACACTGAAGCTTTCTTT
>TRBJ2-7|TRBV5-6|NA|NA
CASSFQGYEQYF
TGTGCCAGCAGCTTTCAGGGCTACGAGCAGTACTTC
>TRBJ2-3|TRBV6-2/TRBV6-3|NA|NA
CASSSLGYGTGADTQYF
TGTGCCAGCAGTTCCCTCGGATACGGGACTGGCGCAGATACGCAGTATTTT
>TRBJ1-4|TRBV6-5|NA|TRBD1
CASSRTGSNEKLFF
TGTGCCAGCAGCCGGACAGGGAGTAATGAAAAACTGTTTTTT
>TRBJ1-6|TRBV6-5|NA|NA
CASRNGGNSPLHF
TGTGCCAGCAGAAACGGGGGGAATTCACCCCTCCACTTT
>TRBJ2-4|TRBV3-1/TRBV3-2|NA|NA
CASSQLSRGIQYF
TGTGCCAGCAGCCAACTCAGCAGGGGCATTCAGTACTTC
>TRBJ2-5|TRBV21-1|NA|NA
CASSKEATATEETQYF
TGTGCCAGCAGCAAAGAGGCGACAGCAACCGAAGAGACCCAGTACTTC
>TRBJ2-1|TRBV29-1|NA|TRBD2
CSVTGLTLSEQFF
TGCAGCGTCACGGGACTAACGTTGTCAGAGCAGTTCTTC
>TRBJ2-2|TRBV2|NA|TRBD2
CASSLGLARGTGELFF
TGTGCCAGCAGCTTGGGACTAGCTCGAGGAACCGGGGAGCTGTTTTTT
>TRBJ1-4|TRBV29-1|NA|NA
CSVVEGEKLFF
TGCAGCGTTGTTGAGGGAGAAAAACTGTTTTTT
>TRBJ1-5|TRBV28|NA|NA
CASRTGKQAYSNQPQHF
TGTGCCAGCAGGACTGGGAAACAGGCTTATAGCAATCAGCCCCAGCATTTT
>TRBJ2-1|TRBV18|NA|TRBD2
CASSPPGAGGLYNEQFF
TGTGCCAGCTCGCCCCCAGGCGCGGGAGGACTCTACAATGAGCAGTTCTTC
>TRBJ1-1|TRBV20-1|NA|TRBD1
CSASQGVSTEAFF
TGCAGTGCTAGTCAGGGGGTGAGCACTGAAGCTTTCTTT
>TRBJ2-2|TRBV15|NA|NA
CATSSRSVINTGELFF
TGTGCCACCAGCAGCCGGTCGGTCATAAACACCGGGGAGCTGTTTTTT
>TRBJ2-7|TRBV25-1|NA|NA
CASRGAGYEQYF
TGTGCCAGCAGGGGGGCTGGCTACGAGCAGTACTTC
>TRBJ2-3|TRBV4-2|once|NA
CASSQRVAVDTQYF
TGTGCCAGCAGCCAAAGGGTAGCGGTAGATACGCAGTATTTT
>TRBJ1-2|TRBV5-1|NA|TRBD1
CASSLGTGGDYGYTF
TGCGCCAGCAGCTTAGGGACAGGGGGCGACTATGGCTACACCTTC
>TRBJ2-5|TRBV19|NA|TRBD2
CASSKTGLAVQETQYF
TGTGCCAGTAGTAAGACGGGACTAGCGGTCCAAGAGACCCAGTACTTC
>TRBJ1-5|TRBV19|NA|NA
CASSISAGYQPQHF
TGTGCCAGTAGTATTTCTGCCGGGTACCAGCCCCAGCATTTT
>TRBJ2-5|TRBV7-9|NA|NA
CASSRTNQETQYF
TGTGCCAGCAGCCGGACTAACCAAGAGACCCAGTACTTC
>TRBJ2-1|TRBV7-9|NA|NA
CASSPRGVDNEQFF
TGTGCCAGCAGCCCTCGAGGAGTGGACAATGAGCAGTTCTTC
>TRBJ2-5|TRBV9|NA|NA
CASSVEGLQTETQYF
TGTGCCAGCAGCGTAGAGGGGCTACAAACCGAGACCCAGTACTTC
>TRBJ1-2|TRBV19|NA|NA
CASSPRGLTPTTNYGYTF
TGTGCCAGTAGTCCCCGGGGTCTTACCCCGACTACTAACTATGGCTACACCTTC
>TRBJ2-7|TRBV30|once|NA
CAWSPSMTRLSEQYF
TGTGCCTGGAGTCCCTCGATGACTAGACTTTCCGAGCAGTACTTC
>TRBJ2-3|TRBV30|NA|TRBD1
CAWMTGVFTDTQYF
TGTGCCTGGATGACAGGGGTGTTCACAGATACGCAGTATTTT